The clone carrying this TCR beta chain was seen a handful of times. Its antigen is not known. This entry belongs to a study of cytomegalovirus exposure and HLA in healthy donors. CDR3 length equals 16 residues. Looked up from germline, CDR1 is SGDLS and CDR2 is YYNGEE. The V and J ends lost 6 bases and 2 bases, in that order; junction bases with no gene match: 13. Regarding the study as a whole: A later analysis found TCR association rates differed by HLA locus, highest for DRB1 and lowest for HLA-C. As a later analysis showed, a missense DCLRE1C variant was linked to trimming of TCR beta V- and J-genes.

PCR used 60 Vbeta primers and 13 Jbeta primers. Data came from immunoSEQ multiplex PCR; TCRdb stores just in-frame clones and leaves some out. The sample has 150,000 or so clones; more than 70% are singletons. The sequence derives from a young man in good health and CMV-seropositive. The chain employs TRBV9 and TRBJ2-5, with 7 positions matching TRBD2. Sequenced input: PBMCs. CDR3 sequence: CASTLTGTTIQETQYF. The CDR3, as DNA: TGTGCCAGCACCTTGACCGGGACTACAATACAAGAGACCCAGTACTTC.